What follows are 17 T cell receptor beta chains derived from one specimen sequenced in a study of OX40 agonist ivuxolimab in advanced cancers. The library was prepared using the immunoSEQ multiplex PCR assay. TCRdb provides this immuneACCESS table in a form limited to in-frame rearrangements. Some clones are lacking; in checked studies, under half of them reflect an unresolved V gene, and why the rest are absent is not known. The sample table records tens of thousands of clones; roughly 82% of these occur just once. The ten most abundant clones make up less than 3% of the sample. The sequencing used CD4+ or CD8+ T cells sorted from blood, collected in a trial of the OX40 agonist ivuxolimab. The receptors were sampled from an adult with an advanced solid tumor such as melanoma, head and neck, liver or kidney cancer.

J is TRBJ1-2 and V is TRBV30; D is ambiguous. Trimming cost V 3 bases and J 4 bases, with 15 bases left between them. Germline assignment: CDR1 GTSNPN and CDR2 SVGIG (reference sequence). This CDR3 region has 14 residues. In DNA form, the CDR3 reads TGTGCCTGGAGAGACGGGCAGATTGTCTATGGCTACACCTTC. Translated, it gives CAWRDGQIVYGYTF. The full variable domain, its missing parts supplied by reference TRBV30 and TRBJ1-2, is SQTIHQWPATLVQPVGSPLSLECTVEGTSNPNLYWYRQAAGRGLQLLFYSVGIGQISSEVPQNLSASRPQDRQFILSSKKLLLSDSGFYLCAWRDGQIVYGYTFGSGTRLTVV.

The chain is built from TRBV10-3 and TRBJ1-5, with 8 bases identical to TRBD1. This CDR3 comprises 15 residues. V lost 3 bases, J lost 3 bases, and 4 bases stayed unmatched. Germline loops: CDR1 ENHRY, CDR2 SYGVKD. This chain's CDR3 is CAISERGQDNQPQHF. CDR3 nucleotide sequence: TGTGCCATCAGTGAAAGGGGACAGGACAATCAGCCCCAGCATTTT.

This rearrangement joins TRBV5-1 to TRBJ1-3; tentative D call: TRBD1 (5 bases). V lost 4 bases, J lost 12 bases, and 20 bases lay in between. The CDR3 runs to 14 residues. The V gene's germline CDR1 is SGHRS and CDR2 YFSETQ. CDR3 protein: CASSPVSTERGIYF. Written as DNA, the CDR3 is TGCGCCAGCAGCCCGGTCTCGACGGAAAGGGGCATATATTTT.

The chain recombines TRBV12-5 with TRBJ1-5, with D unclear. V was cut by 0 bases and J by 3 bases, with 12 bases left in between. Per the germline V gene, CDR1 is LGHNT and CDR2 is FRNRAP. The CDR3 extends over 16 amino acids. The chain's CDR3 is CASGLVLGGNNQPQHF. The DNA for the CDR3 is TGTGCTAGTGGTTTGGTACTTGGAGGGAACAATCAGCCCCAGCATTTT.

The chain recombines TRBV6-1 with TRBJ2-2; tentatively, D is TRBD2 (6 bases). V was shortened by 4 bases and J by 1 base, with 19 bases between the two germline ends. The CDR3 has 18 amino acids. CDR1 is MNHNS, CDR2 SASEGT, per germline. CDR3 sequence reads: CASSVILPGLLNTGELFF. CDR3 nucleotides: TGTGCCAGCAGTGTTATACTCCCGGGACTTTTGAACACCGGGGAGCTGTTTTTT.

The genes are TRBV10-2 and TRBJ2-4; 7 positions agree with TRBD1. The J segment lost 9 bases and the V segment lost 5 bases, leaving 7 bases of the junction unmatched. This CDR3 spans 13 amino acids. The germline gives CDR1 WSHSY, CDR2 SAAADI. CDR3 in DNA: TGCGCCAGCAGTCGGCAGGGGGAGAGCATTCAGTACTTC. It is translated as CASSRQGESIQYF.

This rearrangement joins TRBV5-1 to TRBJ2-3; 11 positions agree with TRBD2. Per germline, CDR1 SGHRS and CDR2 YFSETQ. V trimming: 3 bases; J trimming: 6 bases; junction bases outside the gene matches: 9. The CDR3 is 16 amino acids. The DNA of the CDR3 is TGCGCCAGCAGCTCTTTAGCGGGGGGGCGATTGGATACGCAGTATTTT. This translates into CASSSLAGGRLDTQYF.

The chain combines TRBV7-9 with TRBJ2-7, with 8 bases lining up with TRBD1. The germline CDR1 and CDR2 sequences are SEHNR and FQNEAQ (reference sequence). With 5 bases clipped from V and 7 bases from J, the junction kept 7 bases outside the gene matches. The CDR3 totals 13 residues. CDR3 in DNA: TGTGCCAGCAGCCCAGACAGGGGCGAGGAGCAGTACTTC. Protein: CASSPDRGEEQYF.

The rearrangement joins TRBV4-2 to TRBJ1-1; D is undetermined. Germline loops: CDR1 LGHNA, CDR2 YNFKEQ. V was shortened by 3 bases and J by 3 bases, with 14 bases between the two germline ends. The length of the CDR3 is 15 residues. The CDR3 protein is CASSQETEYYTEAFF. CDR3 bases: TGTGCCAGCAGCCAGGAAACAGAATATTACACTGAAGCTTTCTTT.

CDR3 nucleotide sequence: TGTGCCAGTAACCCCGGGACCGGTTATAATTCACCCCTCCACTTT. This gives the protein CASNPGTGYNSPLHF. V is TRBV19 and J is TRBJ1-6; D is perhaps TRBD1 (5 bases). The V gene lost 7 bases and the J gene lost 4 bases, with 14 bases spanning the gap. The CDR3 runs 15 residues. Germline V gene data show CDR1 as LNHDA and CDR2 as SQIVND (reference sequence).

The genes are TRBV6-5 and TRBJ2-7; D possibly corresponds to TRBD2 (5 bases). V lost 6 bases and J 3 bases, leaving 15 bases between the germline ends. The germline gives CDR1 MNHEY, CDR2 SVGAGI. The CDR3 extends over 14 amino acids. The CDR3 DNA reads as TGTGCCAGCAGCTCCCAAGGAGGTGGCTACGAGCAGTACGTC. Its translation: CASSSQGGGYEQYV.

This chain joins TRBV7-7 and TRBJ2-5; 9 nucleotides align to TRBD1. This CDR3 has 14 residues. The V gene's germline CDR1 is SSHAT and CDR2 FNYEAQ (reference sequence). V lost 0 bases and J lost 4; bases outside the gene matches: 0. The CDR3 DNA follows: TGTGCCAGCAGCTTAGCGGACAGGGGAGAGACCCAGTACTTC. As protein: CASSLADRGETQYF.

The chain combines TRBV7-2 with TRBJ2-7; D is unclear. The V gene's germline CDR1 is SGHTA and CDR2 FQGNSA. The CDR3 is 13 residues long. Trimming left V 5 bases short and J 4 bases short, with 12 bases between. DNA for the CDR3: TGTGCCAGCAGCCAGGACCCCGATTACGAGCAGTACTTC. Translated, it gives CASSQDPDYEQYF. Full variable domain (remainder filled in from reference TRBV7-2 and TRBJ2-7): GAGVSQSPSNKVTEKGKDVELRCDPISGHTALYWYRQSLGQGLEFLIYFQGNSAPDKSGLPSDRFSAERTGGSVSTLTIQRTQQEDSAVYLCASSQDPDYEQYFGPGTRLTVT.

The genes are TRBV7-9 and TRBJ1-1; D gene unclear. V was pared by 2 bases and J by 4 bases, with 8 bases between. This CDR3 has 13 residues. The germline V gene has CDR1 SEHNR and CDR2 FQNEAQ (reference sequence). CDR3 region: CASSLLLGTEAFF. The CDR3 DNA reads as TGTGCCAGCAGCTTACTTCTGGGCACTGAAGCTTTCTTT. Complete variable domain (other parts from reference TRBV7-9 and TRBJ1-1): DTGVSQNPRHKITKRGQNVTFRCDPISEHNRLYWYRQTLGQGPEFLTYFQNEAQLEKSRLLSDRFSAERPKGSFSTLEIQRTEQGDSAMYLCASSLLLGTEAFFGQGTRLTVV.

V gene TRBV6-1 combines with J gene TRBJ1-2; the D gene is possibly TRBD1 (6 bases). V shed 7 bases and J shed 2 bases, with 14 bases lying between them. The CDR3 spans 14 residues. Looked up from germline, CDR1 is MNHNS and CDR2 is SASEGT. CDR3 DNA: TGTGCCAGCACCACAACAGGGCCGAACTATGGCTACACCTTC. Translation gives CASTTTGPNYGYTF.

This chain links TRBV10-3 with TRBJ2-5; 11 bases are a match to TRBD2. This CDR3 region has 16 residues. V lost 0 bases to trimming and J lost 0 bases; unmatched junction nucleotides: 0. Germline CDR1 is ENHRY and CDR2 is SYGVKD. In DNA form, the CDR3 reads TGTGCCATCAGTGAGTCACTAGCGGGGGACCAAGAGACCCAGTACTTC. It translates to CAISESLAGDQETQYF.

The chain has TRBV27 and TRBJ1-1, with 7 bases lining up with TRBD1. Germline V gene data show CDR1 as MNHEY and CDR2 as SMNVEV (reference sequence). The trim removed 6 bases at V and 1 base at J, leaving 5 bases unmatched. The CDR3 spans 14 residues. Here the CDR3 reads CASREGQWNTEAFF. The DNA of the CDR3 is TGTGCCAGCAGAGAGGGACAGTGGAACACTGAAGCTTTCTTT.